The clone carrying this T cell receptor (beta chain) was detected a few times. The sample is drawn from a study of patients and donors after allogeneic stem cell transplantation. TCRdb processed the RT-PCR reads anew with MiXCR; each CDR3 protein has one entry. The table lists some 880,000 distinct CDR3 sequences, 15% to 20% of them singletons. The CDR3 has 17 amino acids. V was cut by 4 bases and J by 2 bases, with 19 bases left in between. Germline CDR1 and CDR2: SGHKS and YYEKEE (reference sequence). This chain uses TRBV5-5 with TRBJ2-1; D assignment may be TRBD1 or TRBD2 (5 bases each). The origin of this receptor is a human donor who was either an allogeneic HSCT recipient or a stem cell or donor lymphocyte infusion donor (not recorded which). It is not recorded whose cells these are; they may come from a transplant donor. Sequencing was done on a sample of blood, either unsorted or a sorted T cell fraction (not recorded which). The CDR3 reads CASSLWAFGTAYNEQFF. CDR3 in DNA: TGTGCCAGCAGCCTGTGGGCGTTTGGGACGGCCTACAATGAGCAGTTCTTC. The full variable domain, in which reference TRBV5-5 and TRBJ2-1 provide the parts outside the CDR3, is DAGVTQSPTHLIKTRGQQVTLRCSPISGHKSVSWYQQVLGQGPQFIFQYYEKEERGRGNFPDRFSARQFPNYSSELNVNALLLGDSALYLCASSLWAFGTAYNEQFFGPGTRLTVL.